A selection of T cell receptor beta chains follows, all from one sample in a study of beta chain features in type 1 diabetes. Libraries were prepared by immunoSEQ multiplex PCR; TCRdb keeps only in-frame clonotypes and omits some of them. This table holds roughly 500,000 clones, roughly 30% found once. The material sequenced was naive CD4+ T cells from blood. The receptors were sampled from a man younger than 30 in good health. The CDR3 runs from the conserved cysteine through the conserved F or W. The D gene is left open where the match is weak. A clone size is listed for some rows: how often the clone was seen (once, few, many), or a class if it is expanded.

-	few	TRBJ2-5	TRBV7-2	CASSYHRGGETQYF	TGTGCCAGCAGCTACCACAGGGGGGGTGAGACCCAGTACTTC
-	-	TRBJ2-6	TRBV7-8	CASSAPFGANVLTF	TGTGCCAGCAGCGCCCCGTTTGGGGCCAACGTCCTGACTTTC
-	-	TRBJ2-6	TRBV30	CAWSSSGANVLTF	TGTGCCTGGAGTTCTTCTGGGGCCAACGTCCTGACTTTC
-	few	TRBJ2-5	TRBV7-2	CASSLGRMETQYF	TGTGCCAGCAGCTTAGGACGGATGGAGACCCAGTACTTC
-	-	TRBJ2-7	TRBV11-2	CASSLDYGALYEQYF	TGTGCCAGCAGCTTAGATTACGGGGCCTTGTACGAGCAGTACTTC
TRBD1	-	TRBJ2-4	TRBV6-6	CASSYGTALAKNIQYF	TGTGCCAGCAGTTACGGGACAGCGCTAGCCAAAAACATTCAGTACTTC
-	-	TRBJ2-1	TRBV25-1	CASSESITNNEQFF	TGTGCCAGCAGTGAATCAATTACAAACAATGAGCAGTTCTTC
-	few	TRBJ2-1	TRBV29-1	CSDDPTGRNEQFF	TGCAGCGATGACCCGACAGGTAGGAATGAGCAGTTCTTC
-	-	TRBJ1-2	TRBV14	CASSQVGTNYGYTF	TGTGCCAGCAGCCAAGTTGGAACTAACTATGGCTACACCTTC
-	-	TRBJ2-7	TRBV29-1	CSVEAGVSSYEQYF	TGCAGCGTTGAAGCAGGGGTTAGCTCCTACGAGCAGTACTTC
-	-	TRBJ2-6	TRBV7-2	CASSLAPFTSGANVLTF	TGTGCCAGCAGCTTAGCACCTTTCACCTCTGGGGCCAACGTCCTGACTTTC
TRBD2	-	TRBJ2-5	TRBV7-7	CASSVWTSGRARETQYF	TGTGCCAGCAGCGTCTGGACTAGCGGGAGGGCCAGGGAGACCCAGTACTTC
-	few	TRBJ2-1	TRBV19	CASSPGNEQFF	TGTGCCAGTAGTCCCGGGAATGAGCAGTTCTTC
TRBD2	few	TRBJ2-1	TRBV30	CAWSGPAGGNPSAEQFF	TGTGCCTGGAGTGGTCCAGCGGGAGGCAACCCCTCCGCTGAGCAGTTCTTC
-	few	TRBJ2-6	TRBV30	CAWGRDSSGANVLTF	TGTGCCTGGGGTAGAGATTCCTCTGGGGCCAACGTCCTGACTTTC
TRBD1	few	TRBJ1-5	TRBV30	CAWSGQGGVPQHF	TGTGCCTGGTCCGGACAGGGAGGGGTGCCCCAGCATTTT
-	-	TRBJ2-2	TRBV7-3	CASRPGSSGKTGELFF	TGTGCCAGCAGACCTGGAAGTTCAGGAAAAACCGGGGAGCTGTTTTTT
-	-	TRBJ2-5	TRBV28	CASSLSDRMAETQYF	TGTGCCAGCAGTTTATCCGACAGGATGGCGGAGACCCAGTACTTC
TRBD2	-	TRBJ2-1	TRBV5-6	CASSLGLAGVVEQFF	TGTGCCAGCAGCTTGGGACTAGCGGGAGTAGTGGAGCAGTTCTTC
-	few	TRBJ2-1	TRBV4-2	CASSLGVPKNNEQFF	TGTGCCAGCAGCCTAGGCGTCCCTAAAAACAATGAGCAGTTCTTC
-	once	TRBJ2-3	TRBV10-3	CAISESTGTDTQYF	TGTGCCATCAGTGAGTCCACCGGCACAGATACGCAGTATTTT
TRBD2	-	TRBJ2-1	TRBV28	CASTPPGLAGGGEQFF	TGTGCCAGCACCCCCCCGGGGCTAGCGGGGGGAGGTGAGCAGTTCTTC
TRBD1	-	TRBJ2-1	TRBV7-9	CASSRGQGAVNEQFF	TGTGCCAGCAGCCGAGGACAGGGGGCTGTGAATGAGCAGTTCTTC
-	-	TRBJ2-1	TRBV7-9	CASSLGGHNEQFF	TGTGCCAGCAGCTTAGGGGGTCACAATGAGCAGTTCTTC
-	-	TRBJ2-7	TRBV29-1	CSVEKGVSYEQYF	TGCAGCGTTGAAAAGGGCGTCTCCTACGAGCAGTACTTC
TRBD2	few	TRBJ2-2	TRBV30	CAWRIAGTRDTGELFF	TGTGCCTGGAGGATCGCCGGGACTAGGGACACCGGGGAGCTGTTTTTT
-	few	TRBJ2-4	TRBV30	CAWSMSGANIQYF	TGTGCCTGGAGTATGTCGGGTGCTAACATTCAGTACTTC
TRBD1	few	TRBJ1-4	TRBV25-1	CASSDPGQLNEKLFF	TGTGCCAGCAGTGATCCGGGACAGCTTAATGAAAAACTGTTTTTT
TRBD1	-	TRBJ1-2	TRBV6-1	CASSESRDRVGYTF	TGTGCCAGCAGTGAGAGCCGGGACAGGGTGGGCTACACCTTC
TRBD2	-	TRBJ2-7	TRBV15	CATSRGLAVYEQYF	TGTGCCACCAGCAGAGGGCTAGCGGTCTACGAGCAGTACTTC
TRBD2	few	TRBJ2-7	TRBV4-2	CASSRGLAGTYEQYF	TGTGCCAGCAGCCGAGGACTAGCGGGGACCTACGAGCAGTACTTC
TRBD1	once	TRBJ2-7	TRBV5-1	CASSLDGTGEREQYF	TGCGCCAGCAGCTTGGACGGGACAGGGGAGAGGGAGCAGTACTTC
-	-	TRBJ2-2	TRBV2	CASRRRNTGELFF	TGTGCCAGCAGAAGACGGAACACCGGGGAGCTGTTTTTT
TRBD1	-	TRBJ2-7	TRBV6-4	CASSVDRGYEQYF	TGTGCCAGCAGTGTCGACAGGGGCTACGAGCAGTACTTC
TRBD2	-	TRBJ2-1	TRBV4-1	CASSPFGLASYNEQFF	TGCGCCAGCAGCCCGTTCGGACTAGCAAGCTACAATGAGCAGTTCTTC
TRBD2	-	TRBJ2-1	TRBV28	CASSSRLAGSYNEQFF	TGTGCCAGCAGCTCCAGACTAGCTGGGTCCTACAATGAGCAGTTCTTC
-	-	TRBJ2-7	TRBV4-1	CASSRQGLYEQYF	TGCGCCAGCAGTAGGCAGGGGTTGTACGAGCAGTACTTC
-	few	TRBJ2-3	TRBV11-3	CASSFGSGYADTQYF	TGTGCCAGCAGCTTCGGGAGCGGGTATGCAGATACGCAGTATTTT
-	few	TRBJ2-3	TRBV30	CAWRAGHLGADTQYF	TGTGCCTGGAGGGCGGGACACCTGGGCGCAGATACGCAGTATTTT
TRBD2	-	TRBJ2-1	TRBV9	CASSVVLAGGNEQFF	TGTGCCAGCAGCGTAGTACTAGCGGGAGGAAATGAGCAGTTCTTC
-	few	TRBJ2-5	TRBV7-7	CASSLGVSKETQYF	TGTGCCAGCAGCTTAGGCGTCAGTAAAGAGACCCAGTACTTC
-	few	TRBJ2-1	TRBV13	CASSTPDGSSYNEQFF	TGTGCCAGCAGCACGCCGGACGGGAGCTCCTACAATGAGCAGTTCTTC
-	few	TRBJ2-7	TRBV7-2	CASTLRGATGEQYF	TGTGCCAGCACCCTTAGGGGGGCCACGGGCGAGCAGTACTTC
-	few	TRBJ2-5	TRBV7-2	CASSLARGEETQYF	TGTGCCAGCAGCTTAGCAAGGGGGGAAGAGACCCAGTACTTC
TRBD2	once	TRBJ2-7	TRBV7-9	CASSRGLAGDPHEQYF	TGTGCCAGCAGCCGAGGACTAGCGGGAGATCCTCACGAGCAGTACTTC
-	few	TRBJ2-5	TRBV21-1	CASSKGDRVETQYF	TGTGCCAGCAGCAAAGGGGACAGGGTAGAGACCCAGTACTTC
-	few	TRBJ1-5	TRBV7-2	CASSLAGHNQPQHF	TGTGCCAGCAGCTTAGCAGGGCACAATCAGCCCCAGCATTTT
-	-	TRBJ2-7	TRBV28	CASSSPGRRSSYEQYF	TGTGCCAGCAGTTCTCCGGGACGCCGAAGCTCCTACGAGCAGTACTTC
TRBD1	-	TRBJ2-5	TRBV7-9	CASSGDREETQYF	TGTGCCAGCAGCGGGGACAGAGAAGAGACCCAGTACTTC
TRBD1	few	TRBJ2-7	TRBV6-5	CASSYPGQGGEQYF	TGTGCCAGCAGTTACCCGGGACAGGGCGGCGAGCAGTACTTC
-	few	TRBJ2-3	TRBV28	CASSSPSGTDTQYF	TGTGCCAGCAGTTCTCCGTCCGGCACAGATACGCAGTATTTT
-	-	TRBJ2-1	TRBV7-2	CASNLVLHEQFF	TGTGCCAGCAACCTAGTTCTTCATGAGCAGTTCTTC
TRBD1	-	TRBJ2-3	TRBV5-1	CASSPGQGGTDTQYF	TGCGCCAGCAGCCCTGGACAGGGAGGCACAGATACGCAGTATTTT
TRBD2	-	TRBJ2-3	TRBV5-1	CASSTATSGTDTQYF	TGCGCCAGCAGCACCGCGACTAGCGGCACAGATACGCAGTATTTT
-	-	TRBJ2-3	TRBV2	CASSRPTRTDTQYF	TGTGCCAGCAGCCGACCGACTAGGACAGATACGCAGTATTTT